The sequence of this T cell receptor (beta chain) was determined in a study of cytomegalovirus exposure and HLA in healthy donors. Note on this clone: Its antigen remains unknown.

The study's findings and limits: Investigators reported 150 to 200 TCR beta chains as tied to cytomegalovirus.

PCR was performed using 60 Vbeta and 13 Jbeta primers. Sequencing used immunoSEQ multiplex PCR; TCRdb keeps in-frame clones, though not all of them. This table has more than 150,000 clones, approximately 83% appearing once. CDR1 is SGHAT and CDR2 is FQNNGV in the germline V gene. V shed 5 bases, J shed 4 bases, and the junction held 6 bases outside the gene matches. There are 14 residues in the CDR3. The TCR was taken from a man aged 18-30 years in good health and CMV-seropositive. Input material: PBMCs. The chain joins TRBV11-2 to TRBJ1-1; TRBD1 matches at 8 bases. The CDR3 protein is CASSLITGGTEAFF. The DNA of the CDR3 is TGTGCCAGCAGCCTCATAACAGGGGGCACTGAAGCTTTCTTT.